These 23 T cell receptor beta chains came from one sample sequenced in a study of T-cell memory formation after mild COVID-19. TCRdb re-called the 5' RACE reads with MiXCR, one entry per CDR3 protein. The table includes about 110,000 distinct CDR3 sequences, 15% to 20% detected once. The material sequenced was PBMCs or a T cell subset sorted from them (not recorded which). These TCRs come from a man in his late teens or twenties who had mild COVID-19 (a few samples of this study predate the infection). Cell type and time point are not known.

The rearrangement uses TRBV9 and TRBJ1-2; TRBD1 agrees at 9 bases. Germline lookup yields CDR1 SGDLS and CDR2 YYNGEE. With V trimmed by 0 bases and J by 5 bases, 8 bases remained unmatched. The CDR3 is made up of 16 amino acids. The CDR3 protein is CASSVGGTGSKYGYTF. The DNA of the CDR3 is TGTGCCAGCAGCGTAGGGGGGACAGGGTCGAAGTATGGCTACACCTTC. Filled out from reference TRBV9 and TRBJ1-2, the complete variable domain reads DSGVTQTPKHLITATGQRVTLRCSPRSGDLSVYWYQQSLDQGLQFLIQYYNGEERAKGNILERFSAQQFPDLHSELNLSSLELGDSALYFCASSVGGTGSKYGYTFGSGTRLTVV.

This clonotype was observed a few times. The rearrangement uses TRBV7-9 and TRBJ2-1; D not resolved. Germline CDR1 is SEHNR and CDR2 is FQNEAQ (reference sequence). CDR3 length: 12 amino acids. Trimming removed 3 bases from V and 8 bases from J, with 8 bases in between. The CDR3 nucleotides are TGTGCCAGCAGCTTCATTCGCCATGAGCAGTTCTTC. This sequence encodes CASSFIRHEQFF.

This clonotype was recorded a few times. The CDR3 region is CASSTRKGQAHYEQYF. The CDR3 DNA reads as TGTGCCAGCAGCACACGGAAAGGGCAAGCCCACTACGAGCAGTACTTC. V gene TRBV5-5 combines with J gene TRBJ2-7, with D uncertain. The V gene's germline CDR1 is SGHKS and CDR2 YYEKEE (reference sequence). This CDR3 region has 16 residues. V was clipped by 4 bases and J by 3 bases, with 20 bases between them.

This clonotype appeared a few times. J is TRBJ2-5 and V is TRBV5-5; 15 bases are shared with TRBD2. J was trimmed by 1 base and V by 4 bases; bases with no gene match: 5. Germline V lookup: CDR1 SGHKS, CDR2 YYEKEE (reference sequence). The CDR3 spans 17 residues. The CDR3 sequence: CASSHPGLAGGQETQYF. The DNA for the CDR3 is TGTGCCAGCAGCCACCCGGGACTAGCGGGGGGCCAAGAGACCCAGTACTTC.

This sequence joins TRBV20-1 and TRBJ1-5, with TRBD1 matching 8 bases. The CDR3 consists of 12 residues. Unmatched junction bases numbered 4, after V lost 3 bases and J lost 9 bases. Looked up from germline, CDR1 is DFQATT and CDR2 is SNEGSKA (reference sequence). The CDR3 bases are TGCAGTGCTAGTTCACAGGGGGGGCCCCAGCATTTT. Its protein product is CSASSQGGPQHF.

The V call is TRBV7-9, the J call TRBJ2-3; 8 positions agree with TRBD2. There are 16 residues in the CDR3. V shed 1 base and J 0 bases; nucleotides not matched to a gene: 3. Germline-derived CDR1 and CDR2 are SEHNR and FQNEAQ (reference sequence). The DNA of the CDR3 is TGTGCCAGCAGCTTAGGTAGCGGGGTTAGCACAGATACGCAGTATTTT. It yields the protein CASSLGSGVSTDTQYF.

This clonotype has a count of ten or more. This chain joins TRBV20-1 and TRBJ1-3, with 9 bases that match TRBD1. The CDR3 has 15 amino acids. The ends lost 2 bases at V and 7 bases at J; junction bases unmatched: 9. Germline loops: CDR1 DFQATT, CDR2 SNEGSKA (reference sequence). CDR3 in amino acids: CSARTAGTGTNTIYF. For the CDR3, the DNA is TGCAGTGCTAGAACGGCCGGGACAGGGACGAACACCATATATTTT.

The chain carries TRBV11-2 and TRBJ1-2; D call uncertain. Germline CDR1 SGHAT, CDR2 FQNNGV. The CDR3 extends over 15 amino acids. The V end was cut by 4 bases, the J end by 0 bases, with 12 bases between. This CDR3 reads CASSSGPNPNYGYTF. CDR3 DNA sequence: TGTGCCAGCAGCTCGGGCCCGAACCCTAACTATGGCTACACCTTC.

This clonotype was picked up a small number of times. The DNA for the CDR3 is TGTGCCAGCAAAACAGGACATGATGGCTACACCTTC. Its translation is CASKTGHDGYTF. This chain links TRBV6-5 with TRBJ1-2, with TRBD1 as a possible D gene (5 bases). Germline CDR1 reads MNHEY; CDR2 reads SVGAGI. Trimming stripped 7 bases from V and 6 bases from J, with 12 bases between. The CDR3 extends over 12 amino acids.

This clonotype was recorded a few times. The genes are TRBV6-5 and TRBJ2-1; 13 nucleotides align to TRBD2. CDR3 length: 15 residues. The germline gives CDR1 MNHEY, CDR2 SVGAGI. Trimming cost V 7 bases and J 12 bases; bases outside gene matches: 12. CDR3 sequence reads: CASTSSRTSGGRQFF. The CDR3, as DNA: TGTGCCAGCACCTCATCAAGGACTAGCGGGGGTAGGCAGTTCTTC.

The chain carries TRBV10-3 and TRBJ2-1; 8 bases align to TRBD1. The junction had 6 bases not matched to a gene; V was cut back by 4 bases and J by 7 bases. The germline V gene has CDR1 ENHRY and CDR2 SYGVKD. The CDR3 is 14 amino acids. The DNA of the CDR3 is TGTGCCATCAGTGCAGGACAGGGCCCAAATGAGCAGTTCTTC. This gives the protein CAISAGQGPNEQFF.

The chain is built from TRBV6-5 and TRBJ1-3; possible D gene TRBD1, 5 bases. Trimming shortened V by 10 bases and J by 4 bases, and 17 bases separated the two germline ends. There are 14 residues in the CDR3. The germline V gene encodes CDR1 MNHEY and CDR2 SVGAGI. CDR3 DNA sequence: TGTGCCACCCGACAGAGCCGGGAGGGAAACACCATATATTTT. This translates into CATRQSREGNTIYF.

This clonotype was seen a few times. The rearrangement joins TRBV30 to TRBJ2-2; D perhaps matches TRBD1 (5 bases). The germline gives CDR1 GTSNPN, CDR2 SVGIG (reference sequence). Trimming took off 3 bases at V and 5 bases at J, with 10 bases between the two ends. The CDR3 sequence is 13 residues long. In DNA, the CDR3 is TGTGCCTGGAGGACCCAGGGAACCGGGGAGCTGTTTTTT. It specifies CAWRTQGTGELFF.

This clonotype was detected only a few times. CDR3 sequence: CASSYHRADDEKLFF. DNA of the CDR3: TGTGCCAGCAGTTACCACAGGGCGGATGATGAAAAACTGTTTTTT. The genes are TRBV6-2 or TRBV6-3 and TRBJ1-4; a possible D gene is TRBD1 (6 bases). The CDR3 is made up of 15 amino acids. The germline V gene has CDR1 MNHEY and CDR2 SVGEGT. V gave up 2 bases and J gave up 6 bases, with 13 bases separating them.

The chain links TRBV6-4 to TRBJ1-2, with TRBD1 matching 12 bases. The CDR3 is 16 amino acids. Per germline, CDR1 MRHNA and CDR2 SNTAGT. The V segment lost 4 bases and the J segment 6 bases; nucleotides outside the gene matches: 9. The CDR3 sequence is CASSALGTGGINGYTF. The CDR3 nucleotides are TGTGCCAGCAGTGCCCTCGGGACAGGGGGCATTAATGGCTACACCTTC.

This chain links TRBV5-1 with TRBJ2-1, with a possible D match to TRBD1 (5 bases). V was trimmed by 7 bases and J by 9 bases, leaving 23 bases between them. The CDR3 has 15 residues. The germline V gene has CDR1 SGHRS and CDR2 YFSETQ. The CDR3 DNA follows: TGCGCCAGCGGCAAGGACAACACGGCACATGGTGAGCAGTTCTTC. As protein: CASGKDNTAHGEQFF. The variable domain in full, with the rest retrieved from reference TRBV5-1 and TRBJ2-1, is KAGVTQTPRYLIKTRGQQVTLSCSPISGHRSVSWYQQTPGQGLQFLFEYFSETQRNKGNFPGRFSGRQFSNSRSEMNVSTLELGDSALYLCASGKDNTAHGEQFFGPGTRLTVL.

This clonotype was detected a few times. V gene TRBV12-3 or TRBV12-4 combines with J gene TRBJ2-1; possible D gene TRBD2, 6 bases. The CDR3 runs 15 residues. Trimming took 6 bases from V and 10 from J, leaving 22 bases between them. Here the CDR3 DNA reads TGTGCCAGCAGCACCCTGGGACTCGCCCCCAGAGAGCAGTTCTTC. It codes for CASSTLGLAPREQFF.

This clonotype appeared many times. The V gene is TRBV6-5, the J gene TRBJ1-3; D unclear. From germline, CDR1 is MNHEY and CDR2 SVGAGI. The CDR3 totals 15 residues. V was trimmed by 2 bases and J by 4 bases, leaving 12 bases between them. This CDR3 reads CASSYADVAGNTIYF. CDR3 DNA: TGTGCCAGCAGTTACGCAGACGTCGCCGGAAACACCATATATTTT.

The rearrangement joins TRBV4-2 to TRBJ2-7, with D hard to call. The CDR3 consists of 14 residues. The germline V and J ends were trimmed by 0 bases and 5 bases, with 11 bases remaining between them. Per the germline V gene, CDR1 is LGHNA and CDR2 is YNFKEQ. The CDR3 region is CASSQDAQLDEQYF. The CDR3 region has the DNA TGTGCCAGCAGCCAAGATGCGCAACTGGACGAGCAGTACTTC.

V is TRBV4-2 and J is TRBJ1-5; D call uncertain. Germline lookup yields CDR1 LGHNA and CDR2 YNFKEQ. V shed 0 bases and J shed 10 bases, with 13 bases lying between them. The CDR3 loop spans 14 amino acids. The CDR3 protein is CASSQDFNGQPQHF. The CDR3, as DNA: TGTGCCAGCAGCCAAGACTTCAATGGGCAACCCCAGCATTTT.

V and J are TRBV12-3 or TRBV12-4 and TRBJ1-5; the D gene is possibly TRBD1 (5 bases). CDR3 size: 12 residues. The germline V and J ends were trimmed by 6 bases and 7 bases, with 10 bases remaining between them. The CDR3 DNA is TGTGCCAGCAGGGGGGATAGGCAGCCCCAGCATTTT. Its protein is CASRGDRQPQHF.

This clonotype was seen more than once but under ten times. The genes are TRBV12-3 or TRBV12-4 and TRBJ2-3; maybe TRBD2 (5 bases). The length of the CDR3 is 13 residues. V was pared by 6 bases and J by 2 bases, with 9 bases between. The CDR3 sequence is CASSPDFTDTQYF. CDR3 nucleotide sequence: TGTGCCAGCAGCCCGGACTTCACAGATACGCAGTATTTT.

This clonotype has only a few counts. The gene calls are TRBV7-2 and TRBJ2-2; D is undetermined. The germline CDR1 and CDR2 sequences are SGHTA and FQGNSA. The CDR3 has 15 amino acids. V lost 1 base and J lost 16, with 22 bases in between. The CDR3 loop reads CASSLVGGPSVTAFF. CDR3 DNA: TGTGCCAGCAGCTTAGTGGGCGGACCGTCCGTGACTGCGTTTTTT.